Sequencing of this T cell receptor (beta chain) was carried out in a study of T cell repertoires in cytomegalovirus infection. Study information: It was the public TCR beta signatures that indicated both CMV infection and matching HLA type.

TCRdb redid the calling of the reads with MiXCR, one entry per CDR3 protein. The sample lists about 180,000 distinct CDR3 sequences, approximately 15% occurring once. There are 16 residues in the CDR3. V was cut by 0 bases and J by 4 bases, with 13 bases left in between. From germline, CDR1 is SGHTA and CDR2 FQGNSA. This clonotype was observed many times. Material for sequencing was PBMCs. The TCR originated in a human donor in good health (CMV status not recorded). Some clones in this sample may be carry-over from other donors' samples. The chain has TRBV7-2 and TRBJ1-3; TRBD1 might be the D (6 bases). CDR3 region: CASSLAGGLSGNTIYF. The DNA for the CDR3 is TGTGCCAGCAGCTTAGCAGGGGGGCTCTCCGGAAACACCATATATTTT.